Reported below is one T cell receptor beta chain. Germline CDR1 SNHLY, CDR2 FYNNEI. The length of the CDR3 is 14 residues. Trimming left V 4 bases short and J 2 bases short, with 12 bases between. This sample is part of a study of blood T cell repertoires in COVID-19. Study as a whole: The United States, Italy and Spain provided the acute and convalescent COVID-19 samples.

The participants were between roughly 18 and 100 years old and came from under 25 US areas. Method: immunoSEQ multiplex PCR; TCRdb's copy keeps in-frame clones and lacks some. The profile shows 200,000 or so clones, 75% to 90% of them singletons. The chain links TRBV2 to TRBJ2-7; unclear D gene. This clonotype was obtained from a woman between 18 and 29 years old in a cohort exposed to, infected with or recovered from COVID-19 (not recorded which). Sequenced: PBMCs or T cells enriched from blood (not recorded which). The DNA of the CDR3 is TGTGCCAGCAGTGTACTGGCGGTTCCCTACGAGCAGTACTTC. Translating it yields CASSVLAVPYEQYF.